The sequence of this T cell receptor (beta chain) was determined in a study of T cell repertoires in ileal Crohn's disease. This table comes from immunoSEQ multiplex PCR, and its TCRdb copy is limited to in-frame clones, with some not included. The repertoire includes 15,000 to 20,000 clones, about 75% of them detected once, and 5% to 5.5% sits in the top ten. Germline V gene sequence: CDR1 SNHLY, CDR2 FYNNEI. CDR3 size: 14 residues. The V segment lost 7 bases and the J segment 2 bases; nucleotides outside the gene matches: 6. The chain recombines TRBV2 with TRBJ2-7, with TRBD2 identical over 9 bases. The source is an adult with Crohn's disease. The sample comprised ileal tissue. CDR3 DNA: TGTGCCAGCAACCCTAGCGGGACACCCTACGAGCAGTACTTC. Its protein is CASNPSGTPYEQYF.